This entry lists 6 T cell receptor beta chains sequenced from one sample in a study of cytomegalovirus exposure and HLA in healthy donors. It was with 60 Vbeta and 13 Jbeta primers that the PCR ran. Method: immunoSEQ multiplex PCR; TCRdb's copy keeps in-frame clones and lacks some. The sample has 90,000 to 140,000 clones; nearly 80% are singletons. The sequenced sample was PBMCs. These TCRs come from a man in his thirties or forties in good health and CMV-seronegative.

The chain carries TRBV19 and TRBJ1-1; 8 nucleotides line up with TRBD1. The CDR3 is 16 amino acids. Trimming took 1 base from V and 2 from J; bases not matched to a gene: 6. Looked up from germline, CDR1 is LNHDA and CDR2 is SQIVND (reference sequence). In nucleotides, the CDR3 is TGTGCCAGTAGTATAGGGACAGGGATCTCTAACACTGAAGCTTTCTTT. Encoded protein: CASSIGTGISNTEAFF.

J is TRBJ2-5 and V is TRBV11-2; possible D gene TRBD1, 5 bases. Germline lookup yields CDR1 SGHAT and CDR2 FQNNGV. V lost 5 bases to trimming and J lost 4 bases, with 11 bases between them. The CDR3 runs 13 residues. The CDR3 nucleotides read TGTGCCAGCAGCGATGACAGAATAGAGACCCAGTACTTC. Its translation: CASSDDRIETQYF. The entire variable domain, with the rest obtained from reference TRBV11-2 and TRBJ2-5, is as follows: EAGVAQSPRYKIIEKRQSVAFWCNPISGHATLYWYQQILGQGPKLLIQFQNNGVVDDSQLPKDRFSAERLKGVDSTLKIQPAKLEDSAVYLCASSDDRIETQYFGPGTRLLVL.

This clone was counted only a few times. The chain carries TRBV11-2 and TRBJ2-1; TRBD2 agrees at 9 bases. J lost 0 bases, V lost 0 bases, and 9 bases had no gene match. There are 19 residues in the CDR3. The germline gives CDR1 SGHAT, CDR2 FQNNGV. The CDR3 spells CASSLDFAAGGNSYNEQFF. DNA for the CDR3: TGTGCCAGCAGCTTAGATTTCGCAGCGGGAGGAAACTCCTACAATGAGCAGTTCTTC.

The rearrangement joins TRBV19 to TRBJ1-5; 7 nucleotides agree with TRBD1. The V and J ends lost 6 bases and 6 bases, in that order; junction bases with no gene match: 8. The CDR3 loop spans 14 amino acids. Germline V gives CDR1 LNHDA, CDR2 SQIVND (reference sequence). Here the CDR3 reads CASRTGFVSQPQHF. The CDR3 nucleotides read TGTGCCAGTAGGACAGGGTTTGTTAGTCAGCCCCAGCATTTT.

The genes are TRBV19 and TRBJ2-7; tentatively, D is TRBD2 (7 bases). Trimming removed 7 bases at V and 1 base at J, with 11 bases between. Looked up from germline, CDR1 is LNHDA and CDR2 is SQIVND (reference sequence). The CDR3 runs to 13 residues. In DNA form, the CDR3 reads TGTGCCAGTAAGGGGGGGAATTCCTACGAGCAGTACTTC. It yields the protein CASKGGNSYEQYF.

The chain uses TRBV4-3 and TRBJ1-1; D unclear. The germline gives CDR1 LGHNA, CDR2 YSLEER. With 1 base removed from V and 1 base from J, the gap between germline ends came to 10 bases. This CDR3 comprises 15 residues. For the CDR3, the DNA is TGCGCCAGCAGCCAAGTTGATAGATCGAACACTGAAGCTTTCTTT. Translation gives CASSQVDRSNTEAFF.